The rows below give T cell receptor beta chains drawn from one sample of a study of identical twins. In TCRdb, the 5' RACE reads were re-called with MiXCR into one record per CDR3 protein. The sample shows about 330,000 distinct CDR3 sequences, approximately 13% of them seen only once. The sample also formed part of further work on yellow fever vaccine responses in identical twins.

The specimen sequenced was CD8+ T cells sorted from blood. These receptors were taken from a woman aged 18-29 years in good health. Each CDR3 is given without its conserved first and last residue.

j_call v_call cdr3_aa
TRBJ2-7 TRBV25-1 ASSVSGYYEQY
TRBJ2-1 TRBV13 ASSRGGLAESNEQF
TRBJ2-7 TRBV10-3 AISESVGATYEQY
TRBJ2-3 TRBV6-5 ASSFSGGDGDTQY
TRBJ2-3 TRBV7-9 ASSLWGNTQY
TRBJ2-1 TRBV15 ATSRTLGGSGNEQF
TRBJ2-1 TRBV9 ASSPRGSSYNEQF
TRBJ2-1 TRBV9 ASSHTRGTSGGNEQF
TRBJ2-5 TRBV20-1 SARDLAGGPQETQY
TRBJ2-1 TRBV19 ASSIDRRWMF
TRBJ2-3 TRBV6-4 ASSDGAGGADTQY
TRBJ1-1 TRBV7-9 ASSLGRSNTEAF
TRBJ1-5 TRBV27 ASGGRHSNQPQH
TRBJ1-5 TRBV5-1 ARRWGYSNQPQH
TRBJ1-2 TRBV20-1 SASGGSYGYT
TRBJ2-1 TRBV5-1 ASTKTGAQF
TRBJ1-2 TRBV28 ASSFQGAGYGYT
TRBJ1-1 TRBV9 ASSVGPGMNTEAF
TRBJ1-2 TRBV14 ASSQDLSPGSNYGYT
TRBJ2-7 TRBV11-2 ASSLVTSREQY
TRBJ1-1 TRBV12-3/TRBV12-4 ASRHRAEEALNTEAF
TRBJ1-4 TRBV6-1 ASSADRAGEKLF
TRBJ1-1 TRBV5-1 ASSLAGTGPNTEAF
TRBJ2-1 TRBV20-1 SLSIEWYNEQF
TRBJ2-5 TRBV7-2 ASSLGPLWREKETQY
TRBJ2-7 TRBV20-1 SARDGLHYEQY
TRBJ1-1 TRBV12-3/TRBV12-4 ASRDRTGKNTEAF
TRBJ2-1 TRBV12-3/TRBV12-4 ASSPPGLAGFYEQF
TRBJ2-7 TRBV7-9 ASSSKGQGSAYEQY
TRBJ1-1 TRBV9 ASSVLNTEAF
TRBJ1-5 TRBV5-1 ASSLSAGQPQH
TRBJ1-2 TRBV19 ASNPGQGAEGYT
TRBJ2-1 TRBV2 ASSGDRGEF
TRBJ2-7 TRBV24-1 ATSAPGQGADEQY
TRBJ2-2 TRBV12-3/TRBV12-4 ASDAAANTGELF
TRBJ2-5 TRBV28 ASSLDGVFETQY
TRBJ2-2 TRBV9 ASSTGDGDTGELF
TRBJ2-5 TRBV27 ASSLFSAQETQY
TRBJ2-3 TRBV24-1 ATSDRDRYSTDTQY
TRBJ2-2 TRBV14 ASSPSPGRKGAGELF
TRBJ2-3 TRBV6-5 ASSYSVGDADTQY
TRBJ1-2 TRBV7-9 ASSYSVKGPYT
TRBJ2-6 TRBV7-6 ASSLGAGANVLT
TRBJ2-1 TRBV27 ASSGSIGNEQF
TRBJ2-1 TRBV12-3/TRBV12-4 ASIIAGEQF
TRBJ1-2 TRBV9 ASSVYEGPDGYT
TRBJ2-7 TRBV19 ASSAGTGGVYEQY
TRBJ2-2 TRBV20-1 SARDNHRGTGELF
TRBJ1-5 TRBV6-1 ASSPGNQPQH
TRBJ2-1 TRBV15 ATSLRRGSYNEQF
TRBJ2-1 TRBV12-5 ASGHTGVGYNEQF
TRBJ2-7 TRBV7-9 ASSLVGQGAHEQY
TRBJ2-1 TRBV5-5 ASSRSSGRAYNEQF
TRBJ2-1 TRBV7-9 ASSPGTSGSYNEQF